The 14 T cell receptor beta chains reported below all come from one sample, sequenced in a study of sequential checkpoint blockade in melanoma. The protocol was immunoSEQ multiplex PCR, while the TCRdb copy is restricted to in-frame clones and leaves out a portion. The sample carries around 21,000 clones, roughly 82% recorded once. As to treatment: randomized to nivolumab then ipilimumab (arm A) or the reverse (arm B). The sequences come from CD8+ T cells sorted from blood (inferred from file names), collected from a patient given nivolumab and ipilimumab in sequence. The origin of the receptors is a human donor with melanoma.

This chain connects TRBV28 to TRBJ2-7; the D is unclear. Trimming removed 1 base from V and 3 bases from J, with 4 bases in between. CDR3 length: 12 amino acids. Germline V gene data show CDR1 as MDHEN and CDR2 as SYDVKM. The CDR3, as DNA: TGTGCCAGCAGTTTATCCTTCTACGAGCAGTACTTC. Protein sequence: CASSLSFYEQYF.

The chain recombines TRBV13 with TRBJ1-1, with D possibly TRBD1 on 5 matching bases. This CDR3 contains 12 residues. V was clipped by 8 bases and J by 10 bases, with 17 bases between them. Germline V gene data show CDR1 as PRHDT and CDR2 as FYEKMQ (reference sequence). CDR3 coding DNA: TGTGCCAGCTTCGACAGTGCTCGAGTAGCTTTCTTT. This gives the protein CASFDSARVAFF.

The chain joins TRBV28 to TRBJ2-3; 8 positions match TRBD2. Germline V gene sequence: CDR1 MDHEN, CDR2 SYDVKM. The CDR3 length is 15 residues. V was pared by 5 bases and J by 2 bases, with 6 bases of the junction left unmatched. CDR3 sequence: CASSVLAGNTDTQYF. The CDR3 DNA reads TGTGCCAGCAGTGTTTTAGCGGGAAACACAGATACGCAGTATTTT.

The V and J genes are TRBV29-1 and TRBJ2-1, with 7 bases aligning to TRBD1. CDR1 SQVTM and CDR2 ANQGSEA come from the germline V gene. V shed 7 bases, J shed 5 bases, and the junction held 5 bases outside the gene matches. The CDR3 consists of 12 residues. CDR3 coding DNA: TGCAGCGCCGACACAGGGGACAATGAGCAGTTCTTC. Its protein is CSADTGDNEQFF.

This clone appeared a single time. V is TRBV6-5 and J is TRBJ2-1; D perhaps matches TRBD2 (5 bases). Trimming cost V 3 bases and J 6 bases, with 12 bases left between them. Germline assignment: CDR1 MNHEY and CDR2 SVGAGI. CDR3 length: 14 amino acids. The CDR3 sequence is CASSYRTGSNEQFF. DNA of the CDR3: TGTGCCAGCAGTTATAGAACGGGGTCCAATGAGCAGTTCTTC.

The chain combines TRBV30 with TRBJ2-5, with TRBD1 identical over 10 bases. Looked up from germline, CDR1 is GTSNPN and CDR2 is SVGIG (reference sequence). The ends lost 2 bases at V and 5 bases at J; junction bases unmatched: 8. The length of the CDR3 is 15 residues. The CDR3 DNA reads as TGTGCCTGGAGTTTGCGGGACAGGGGTCGGGAGACCCAGTACTTC. It translates to CAWSLRDRGRETQYF. Full variable domain (missing parts from reference TRBV30 and TRBJ2-5): SQTIHQWPATLVQPVGSPLSLECTVEGTSNPNLYWYRQAAGRGLQLLFYSVGIGQISSEVPQNLSASRPQDRQFILSSKKLLLSDSGFYLCAWSLRDRGRETQYFGPGTRLLVL.

The rearrangement uses TRBV7-9 and TRBJ2-2; a weak D match, TRBD1 (6 bases). Trimming took off 2 bases at V and 1 base at J, with 8 bases between the two ends. Looked up from germline, CDR1 is SEHNR and CDR2 is FQNEAQ (reference sequence). The CDR3 loop spans 15 amino acids. CDR3 loop: CASSLRDMNTGELFF. The CDR3, as DNA: TGTGCCAGCAGCTTACGGGACATGAACACCGGGGAGCTGTTTTTT.

The V gene is TRBV7-9, the J gene TRBJ1-3; 8 bases align to TRBD1. The CDR3 covers 17 residues. Germline CDR1 is SEHNR and CDR2 is FQNEAQ (reference sequence). V trimming: 6 bases; J trimming: 0 bases; junction bases outside the gene matches: 10. CDR3 DNA: TGTGCCAGCAGTTCACAGGGGGGAAGGGACTCTGGAAACACCATATATTTT. Amino acids: CASSSQGGRDSGNTIYF.

The rearrangement links TRBV9 to TRBJ2-7; tentative D call: TRBD2 (5 bases). V was clipped by 6 bases and J by 4 bases, with 17 bases between them. Germline V gives CDR1 SGDLS, CDR2 YYNGEE. This CDR3 contains 14 residues. The CDR3 nucleotides read TGTGCCAGCACCGAAGGCCACAGCGGATACGAGCAGTACTTC. Translated: CASTEGHSGYEQYF.

The chain combines TRBV9 with TRBJ1-4; no clear D gene. The length of the CDR3 is 13 residues. V was cut by 0 bases and J by 10 bases, with 10 bases left in between. The germline gives CDR1 SGDLS, CDR2 YYNGEE. The CDR3 DNA reads as TGTGCCAGCAGCGTAGCTAGTGGCGGAAAACTGTTTTTT. Translated, it gives CASSVASGGKLFF. Using reference TRBV9 and TRBJ1-4 for the parts outside the CDR3, the full variable domain is DSGVTQTPKHLITATGQRVTLRCSPRSGDLSVYWYQQSLDQGLQFLIQYYNGEERAKGNILERFSAQQFPDLHSELNLSSLELGDSALYFCASSVASGGKLFFGSGTQLSVL.

As DNA, the CDR3 is TGTGCCAGCAGCTACCGAGGGCGGACTAGCGGGGGGGATGAGCAGTTCTTC. Protein product: CASSYRGRTSGGDEQFF. This rearrangement joins TRBV7-9 to TRBJ2-1; TRBD2 matches 15 bases. Losses at the gene ends were 4 bases for V and 8 bases for J; bases not matched to a gene: 9. The CDR3 loop spans 17 amino acids. Germline CDR1 and CDR2: SEHNR and FQNEAQ (reference sequence).

J is TRBJ1-3 and V is TRBV28; D is unresolved. V was trimmed by 5 bases and J by 1 base, leaving 12 bases between them. The CDR3 has 15 amino acids. CDR1 MDHEN and CDR2 SYDVKM come from the germline V gene. CDR3 in DNA: TGTGCCAGCAGTCCCCCGGACTTGTCTGGAAACACCATATATTTT. Translated, it gives CASSPPDLSGNTIYF.

The V and J genes are TRBV30 and TRBJ2-1, with 11 bases aligning to TRBD2. The CDR3 loop spans 14 amino acids. CDR1 is GTSNPN and CDR2 is SVGIG in the germline V gene (reference sequence). V lost 4 bases to trimming and J lost 10 bases; unmatched junction nucleotides: 9. The CDR3 loop reads CAWTRTLAGGEQFF. The CDR3, as DNA: TGTGCCTGGACCCGGACCCTAGCGGGGGGCGAGCAGTTCTTC.

The chain has TRBV7-6 and TRBJ2-1, with TRBD1 matching 8 bases. CDR3 length: 16 residues. Germline V CDR1 and CDR2: SGHVS, FNYEAQ. The J segment lost 5 bases and the V segment lost 1 base, leaving 7 bases of the junction unmatched. The CDR3 reads CASSLERSDRDNEQFF. The CDR3 nucleotides read TGTGCCAGCAGCTTAGAGCGTTCGGACAGGGACAATGAGCAGTTCTTC. Using reference TRBV7-6 and TRBJ2-1 for the parts outside the CDR3, the full variable domain is GAGVSQSPRYKVTKRGQDVALRCDPISGHVSLYWYRQALGQGPEFLTYFNYEAQQDKSGLPNDRFSAERPEGSISTLTIQRTEQRDSAMYRCASSLERSDRDNEQFFGPGTRLTVL.